This TCR beta chain was captured in a study of monozygotic twins with inflammatory bowel disease. Findings and caveats of the study: Healthy co-twins showed greater TCRbeta diversity (inverse Simpson) than IBD patients. Patient-to-patient differences in immunosuppressive treatment may have added variability to the repertoires. None of the different T cell subtypes could be distinguished from one another.

The CDR3 sequence is 13 residues long. Germline V gene lookup returns CDR1 SQVTM and CDR2 ANQGSEA. TCRdb reanalyzed the 5' RACE reads and collapses them to one entry per CDR3 protein, without DNA. The sample data list about 300,000 distinct CDR3 sequences. With respect to this clonotype: Its target is unknown.

The sequenced sample consisted of blood. This TCR derives from a human donor with ulcerative colitis or Crohn's disease, or a healthy co-twin of an affected twin (not recorded which). The chain is built from TRBV29-1 and TRBJ2-5; the D call of TRBD2 rests on TCRdb alone, since no DNA is present to check it. CDR3 sequence: CSVEGGNAETQYF.